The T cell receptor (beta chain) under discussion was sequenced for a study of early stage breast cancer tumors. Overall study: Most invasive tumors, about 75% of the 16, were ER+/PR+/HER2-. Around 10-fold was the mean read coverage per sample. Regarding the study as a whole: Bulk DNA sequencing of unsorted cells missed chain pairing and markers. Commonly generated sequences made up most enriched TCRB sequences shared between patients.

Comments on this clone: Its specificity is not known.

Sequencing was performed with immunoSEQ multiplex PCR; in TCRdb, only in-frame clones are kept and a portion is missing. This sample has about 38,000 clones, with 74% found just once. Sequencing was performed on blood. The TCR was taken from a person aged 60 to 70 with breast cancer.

The CDR3 sequence: CASSRTSGGGDTQYF. DNA for the CDR3: TGTGCCAGCAGCCGTACTAGCGGGGGGGGAGATACGCAGTATTTT. The chain couples TRBV7-3 to TRBJ2-3; 13 nucleotides match TRBD2. This CDR3 has 15 amino acids. CDR1 and CDR2 from the germline V gene are SGHTA and FQGTGA. Unmatched junction bases numbered 4, after V lost 5 bases and J lost 5 bases.